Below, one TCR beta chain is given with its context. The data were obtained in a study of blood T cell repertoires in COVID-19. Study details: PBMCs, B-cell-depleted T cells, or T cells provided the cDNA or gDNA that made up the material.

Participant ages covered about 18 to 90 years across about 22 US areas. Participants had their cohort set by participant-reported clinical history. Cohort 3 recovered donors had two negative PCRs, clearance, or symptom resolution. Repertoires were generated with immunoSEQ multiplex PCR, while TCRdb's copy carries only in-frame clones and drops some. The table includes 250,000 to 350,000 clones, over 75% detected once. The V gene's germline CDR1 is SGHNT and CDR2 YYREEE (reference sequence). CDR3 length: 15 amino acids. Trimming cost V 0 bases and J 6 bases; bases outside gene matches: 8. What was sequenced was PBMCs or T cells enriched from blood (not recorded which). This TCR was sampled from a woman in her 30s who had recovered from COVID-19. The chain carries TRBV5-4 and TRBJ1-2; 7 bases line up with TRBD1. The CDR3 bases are TGTGCCAGCAGCTTGGGAGGGGACAGACCTGATGGCTACACCTTC. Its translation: CASSLGGDRPDGYTF.